This T cell receptor beta chain was sequenced in a study of shared clonotypes between healthy human individuals. Overall study context: CD8 memory received one plate per donor, CD8 naive two, CD4 memory three and CD4 naive three.

This clone showed up just a few times. Method: immunoSEQ multiplex PCR; TCRdb's copy keeps in-frame clones and lacks some. The sample consists of nearly 1 million clones, approximately 80% of them appearing once. V was cut by 5 bases and J by 1 base, with 9 bases left in between. Looked up from germline, CDR1 is MGHDK and CDR2 is SYGVNS. The CDR3 extends over 14 amino acids. This receptor was obtained from a young man in good health. The sample comprised memory CD4+ T cells sorted from blood. Sample subset: CD45RA-negative fraction. The rearrangement uses TRBV25-1 and TRBJ1-5; D may be TRBD1 (5 bases). This chain's CDR3 is CASSTGGSNQPQHF. The CDR3, as DNA: TGTGCCAGCAGTACCGGGGGAAGCAATCAGCCCCAGCATTTT.